One sample yielded the 26 T cell receptor beta chains listed below, sequenced in a study of blood T cell repertoires in COVID-19. Here immunoSEQ multiplex PCR was the method, and the copy in TCRdb shows in-frame clones only, minus some. The sample includes approximately 93,000 clones, about two thirds of them seen just once. The specimen was peripheral blood. The receptors were sampled from a woman at least 80 years old with acute or convalescent COVID-19.

V usage is TRBV18 and J usage is TRBJ2-3, with TRBD2 matching 8 bases. The CDR3 runs to 16 residues. Germline V gives CDR1 KGHSH, CDR2 LQKENI. With 3 bases clipped from V and 3 bases from J, the junction kept 8 bases outside the gene matches. The CDR3 DNA is TGTGCCAGCTCACCGTTAGCGGGGATCCTAACAGATACGCAGTATTTT. Translating gives CASSPLAGILTDTQYF.

CDR3 coding DNA: TGTGCCAGCAGCTTAGCGGGGAGCGTATGGGGCTACACCTTC. Amino acids: CASSLAGSVWGYTF. The chain is built from TRBV7-2 and TRBJ1-2; D not certain. Trimming cost V 0 bases and J 8 bases, with 13 bases left between them. Germline assignment: CDR1 SGHTA and CDR2 FQGNSA. This CDR3 region has 14 residues.

The chain has TRBV10-3 and TRBJ1-5; 9 bases line up with TRBD1. Germline loops: CDR1 ENHRY, CDR2 SYGVKD. Trimming at V came to 4 bases and at J to 5 bases, leaving 0 bases not matched to a gene. The CDR3 has 13 amino acids. The CDR3 nucleotides read TGTGCCATCAGTGGACAGGGGGATCAGCCCCAGCATTTT. It codes for CAISGQGDQPQHF.

The chain combines TRBV6-5 with TRBJ1-1; the D gene is possibly TRBD1 (5 bases). The CDR3 runs to 14 residues. The germline V and J ends were trimmed by 7 bases and 5 bases, with 17 bases remaining between them. Germline CDR1 reads MNHEY; CDR2 reads SVGAGI. The DNA for the CDR3 is TGTGCCAGCATTCCCCCCGGGGGAGTTACTGAAGCTTTCTTT. Residues: CASIPPGGVTEAFF.

The CDR3 protein is CASSPPTGTDGYTF. CDR3 sequence (DNA): TGTGCCAGCTCACCACCGACCGGGACAGATGGCTACACCTTC. V and J are TRBV18 and TRBJ1-2; 7 bases are shared with TRBD1. This CDR3 has 14 residues. Germline trimming cut 0 bases from V and 6 bases from J; bases unmatched to any gene: 4. Germline CDR1 is KGHSH and CDR2 is LQKENI.

The chain carries TRBV10-3 and TRBJ2-5, with 10 bases matching TRBD2. Germline CDR1 ENHRY, CDR2 SYGVKD. Trimming cost V 6 bases and J 4 bases; bases outside gene matches: 8. This CDR3 spans 15 amino acids. Here the CDR3 reads CAISSGTSVRETQYF. The CDR3 DNA reads as TGTGCCATCAGCTCCGGGACTAGCGTTCGAGAGACCCAGTACTTC.

This clone was seen only once. This chain connects TRBV30 to TRBJ1-1; D is possibly TRBD1 (6 bases). V gave up 0 bases and J gave up 4 bases, with 12 bases separating them. Germline CDR1 is GTSNPN and CDR2 is SVGIG (reference sequence). The CDR3 has 14 residues. The CDR3 DNA reads TGTGCCTGGAGTGTTGGCAGGGGATTCACTGAAGCTTTCTTT. It specifies CAWSVGRGFTEAFF.

The chain joins TRBV7-8 to TRBJ2-3; D might be TRBD1 (5 bases). The CDR3 length is 16 residues. Germline CDR1 and CDR2: SGHVS and FQNEAQ. The V and J ends lost 4 bases and 1 base respectively, with 15 bases between them. The chain's CDR3 is CASSSLSREGTDTQYF. The CDR3 DNA is TGTGCCAGCAGCTCTTTATCCAGGGAAGGCACAGATACGCAGTATTTT.

This clone was seen just once. The chain recombines TRBV9 with TRBJ1-2, with TRBD1 identical over 7 bases. V trimming: 4 bases; J trimming: 7 bases; junction bases outside the gene matches: 13. The CDR3 spans 15 residues. Looked up from germline, CDR1 is SGDLS and CDR2 is YYNGEE. CDR3 amino acids: CASSPPPTGIGGYTF. CDR3 DNA: TGTGCCAGCAGCCCACCCCCGACAGGGATCGGTGGCTACACCTTC.

To note about this clone: Additional DNA sequences in this sample encode the identical CDR3. V and J are TRBV5-1 and TRBJ1-2; 8 bases agree with TRBD1. This CDR3 contains 14 residues. Germline CDR1 reads SGHRS; CDR2 reads YFSETQ. V dropped 0 bases and J dropped 2; count of bases not matched to a gene: 0. The CDR3: CASSLGQGNYGYTF. Here the CDR3 DNA reads TGCGCCAGCAGCTTGGGACAGGGGAACTATGGCTACACCTTC.

This clone has a handful of counts. The V call is TRBV5-4, the J call TRBJ2-5; perhaps TRBD2 as D (6 bases). CDR1 and CDR2 (germline): SGHNT, YYREEE (reference sequence). The CDR3 runs to 14 residues. V shed 0 bases and J shed 1 base, with 7 bases lying between them. Written as DNA, the CDR3 is TGTGCCAGCAGCTTGGTGGGGGGCCAAGAGACCCAGTACTTC. Its translation is CASSLVGGQETQYF.

The rearrangement joins TRBV4-1 to TRBJ1-5; D is ambiguous. This CDR3 is built from 17 residues. Trimming took 0 bases from V and 2 from J, leaving 14 bases between them. In germline, CDR1 is MGHRA, CDR2 YSYEKL. The CDR3 DNA sequence: TGCGCCAGCAGCCAAGATGTCTCTAGGATGGGCAATCAGCCCCAGCATTTT. Translated, it gives CASSQDVSRMGNQPQHF.

J is TRBJ2-3 and V is TRBV7-6; D is perhaps TRBD2 (6 bases). Germline CDR1 is SGHVS and CDR2 is FNYEAQ. CDR3 size: 14 residues. V was cut by 10 bases and J by 4 bases, with 18 bases left in between. Here the CDR3 reads CATSRDFRPDTQYF. For the CDR3, the DNA is TGTGCCACCTCCCGGGACTTCCGCCCAGATACGCAGTATTTT. Full variable domain (missing parts from reference TRBV7-6 and TRBJ2-3): GAGVSQSPRYKVTKRGQDVALRCDPISGHVSLYWYRQALGQGPEFLTYFNYEAQQDKSGLPNDRFSAERPEGSISTLTIQRTEQRDSAMYRCATSRDFRPDTQYFGPGTRLTVL.

The rearrangement joins TRBV30 to TRBJ1-1; D is possibly TRBD1 (6 bases). The V end lost 5 bases, the J end lost 0 bases, and 13 bases lay between the germline ends. The CDR3 is 14 residues long. Germline loops: CDR1 GTSNPN, CDR2 SVGIG (reference sequence). CDR3 coding DNA: TGTGCCTGGGCTCATGGGGGCATGAACACTGAAGCTTTCTTT. Translation gives CAWAHGGMNTEAFF.

V gene TRBV7-3 combines with J gene TRBJ1-1, with D uncertain. The CDR3 runs 13 residues. V shed 2 bases and J shed 1 base, with 5 bases lying between them. CDR1 is SGHTA and CDR2 is FQGTGA in the germline V gene. CDR3 in amino acids: CASSLQQNTEAFF. The CDR3 coding sequence is TGTGCCAGCAGCTTACAACAGAACACTGAAGCTTTCTTT.

This clone has just one count. V gene TRBV7-2 combines with J gene TRBJ1-2, with D possibly being TRBD1 (6 bases). Trimming removed 3 bases from V and 4 bases from J, with 15 bases in between. Germline-derived CDR1 and CDR2 are SGHTA and FQGNSA. CDR3 length: 15 residues. CDR3 protein: CASSLSSAGAYGYTF. The CDR3 coding sequence is TGTGCCAGCAGCTTGTCTTCAGCGGGGGCCTATGGCTACACCTTC.

J is TRBJ1-6 and V is TRBV10-3; a weak D match, TRBD1 (6 bases). The CDR3 sequence is 16 residues long. V gave up 0 bases and J gave up 7 bases, with 13 bases separating them. Germline CDR1 and CDR2: ENHRY and SYGVKD. CDR3 coding DNA: TGTGCCATCAGTGAGTCGCGGGGGCAGCGGAATTCACCCCTCCACTTT. Translated, it gives CAISESRGQRNSPLHF.

V gene TRBV10-2 combines with J gene TRBJ1-1; 8 positions match TRBD1. CDR3 length: 13 residues. CDR1 is WSHSY and CDR2 is SAAADI in the germline V gene. V was pared by 2 bases and J by 11 bases, with 7 bases of the junction left unmatched. The CDR3 DNA sequence: TGCGCCAGCAGTGAGGGGGACAGGCTTAAGGCTTTCTTT. It yields the protein CASSEGDRLKAFF.

CDR3 amino acids: CASSLNSGADPYNEQFF. CDR3 DNA sequence: TGTGCCAGCAGCTTAAATAGCGGGGCTGATCCCTACAATGAGCAGTTCTTC. This chain links TRBV11-2 with TRBJ2-1, with 8 nucleotides matching TRBD2. This CDR3 comprises 17 residues. CDR1 and CDR2 (germline): SGHAT, FQNNGV. The V gene end was trimmed by 2 bases and the J gene end by 2 bases; junction bases not matched to a gene: 8.

The chain combines TRBV19 with TRBJ2-5; 12 nucleotides line up with TRBD1. The V gene's germline CDR1 is LNHDA and CDR2 SQIVND (reference sequence). The CDR3 sequence is 15 residues long. The V gene end was trimmed by 5 bases and the J gene end by 4 bases; junction bases not matched to a gene: 5. CDR3 sequence: CASSLGQGARETQYF. The CDR3 nucleotides read TGTGCCAGTAGTCTGGGACAGGGGGCGAGAGAGACCCAGTACTTC.

The chain couples TRBV9 to TRBJ1-4; the D gene is possibly TRBD1 (5 bases). From germline, CDR1 is SGDLS and CDR2 YYNGEE. This CDR3 comprises 15 residues. V was pared by 0 bases and J by 5 bases, with 11 bases between. CDR3 amino acids: CASSVGYRINEKLFF. CDR3 DNA sequence: TGTGCCAGCAGCGTAGGGTACAGGATCAATGAAAAACTGTTTTTT. The whole variable domain, remainder taken from reference TRBV9 and TRBJ1-4, is DSGVTQTPKHLITATGQRVTLRCSPRSGDLSVYWYQQSLDQGLQFLIQYYNGEERAKGNILERFSAQQFPDLHSELNLSSLELGDSALYFCASSVGYRINEKLFFGSGTQLSVL.

The chain joins TRBV2 to TRBJ2-2; D is perhaps TRBD2 (6 bases). Germline lookup yields CDR1 SNHLY and CDR2 FYNNEI. The CDR3 loop spans 13 amino acids. V lost 5 bases and J 6 bases, leaving 10 bases between the germline ends. CDR3 sequence reads: CASSYTGAGELFF. CDR3 bases: TGTGCCAGCAGTTATACGGGAGCCGGGGAGCTGTTTTTT.

This chain joins TRBV6-2 or TRBV6-3 and TRBJ1-5; no firm D call. CDR1 MNHEY and CDR2 SVGEGT come from the germline V gene. V lost 6 bases, J lost 5 bases, and 20 bases lay in between. This CDR3 is 16 amino acids long. CDR3 in amino acids: CASSLRTGATDQPQHF. The CDR3 coding sequence is TGTGCCAGCAGCCTGAGGACGGGAGCCACGGATCAGCCCCAGCATTTT.

V gene TRBV6-5 combines with J gene TRBJ1-5; possibly TRBD1 for D (6 bases). There are 14 residues in the CDR3. Germline V gene lookup returns CDR1 MNHEY and CDR2 SVGAGI. Trimming removed 9 bases from V and 3 bases from J, with 15 bases in between. CDR3 coding DNA: TGTGCCAGGGTTAGGGGGACCTTCAATCAGCCCCAGCATTTT. Encoded protein: CARVRGTFNQPQHF.

This rearrangement joins TRBV10-3 to TRBJ1-2; the match to TRBD1 covers 9 bases. The CDR3 contains 14 residues. The V and J ends lost 0 bases and 8 bases, in that order; junction bases with no gene match: 4. Per germline, CDR1 ENHRY and CDR2 SYGVKD. This chain's CDR3 is CAISESSDRGGYTF. CDR3 coding DNA: TGTGCCATCAGTGAGTCGTCGGACAGGGGAGGCTACACCTTC.

This clone was seen a few times. The chain employs TRBV6-2 or TRBV6-3 and TRBJ2-5; TRBD2 aligns across 7 bases. Germline lookup yields CDR1 MNHEY and CDR2 SVGEGT. The junction had 6 bases not matched to a gene; V was cut back by 2 bases and J by 0 bases. There are 16 residues in the CDR3. For the CDR3, the DNA is TGTGCCAGCAGTTACCAGGGAGGGGACTACCAAGAGACCCAGTACTTC. Encoded protein: CASSYQGGDYQETQYF.